The clone carrying this TCR beta chain was seen only a few times. The data were obtained in a study of regulatory T cells in long-lasting Graves disease. Specified time point: newly diagnosed GD, antithyroid drugs for less than 3 months. Construction of the TCR library relied on RNA isolated from PBMCs. Germline lookup yields CDR1 LNHDA and CDR2 SQIVND (reference sequence). The CDR3 runs 15 residues. The germline V and J ends were trimmed by 7 bases and 5 bases, with 18 bases remaining between them. TCR beta libraries were built with iRepertoire HTBI primers and Arm-PCR of CDR3 regions. TCRdb re-derived calls from the multiplex PCR reads in MiXCR, one entry per CDR3 protein. Here the sample spans 370,000 or so distinct CDR3 sequences, 15% to 20% being singletons. This sample also belongs to another study, concerning T cells in Graves' hyperthyroidism and ophthalmopathy.

The sequencing here drew on peripheral blood mononuclear cells (PBMCs), taken at new diagnosis, from a patient treated with antithyroid drugs. This sequence joins TRBV19 and TRBJ2-1; weak D call: TRBD2 (5 bases). The receptor comes from a woman between 18 and 29 years old with Graves disease. The CDR3: CASTPGKRLNNEQFF. Written as DNA, the CDR3 is TGTGCCAGTACCCCGGGGAAGCGGCTTAACAATGAGCAGTTCTTC.